In its sample, the clone carrying this TCR beta chain was seen a few times. V gave up 10 bases and J gave up 1 base; unmatched junction bases: 7. The CDR3 is 14 residues long. Germline V gene sequence: CDR1 SNHLY, CDR2 FYNNEI. The data are from a study of blood T cell repertoires in COVID-19. The repertoire was sequenced with immunoSEQ multiplex PCR; TCRdb's copy has only in-frame clones and lacks some. The repertoire holds tens of thousands of clones, with more than 60% as singletons. The sample was peripheral blood. V usage is TRBV2 and J usage is TRBJ2-5; 9 nucleotides align to TRBD2. This receptor was identified in a woman aged 70-85 years with acute or convalescent COVID-19. Written as DNA, the CDR3 is TGTGCCATCAAAGAGCGGGGGGCCCAAGAGACCCAGTACTTC. Translated: CAIKERGAQETQYF.